This entry is about one T cell receptor (beta chain). Its antigen is unidentified. This entry comes from a study of cytomegalovirus exposure and HLA in healthy donors. The wider study: Within an early data release were 65 million to 90 million unique TCRs drawn from HLA-typed donors. Overall study results and limits: In a later analysis, TCR beta V- and J-gene trimming showed a link to a missense DCLRE1C variant. Available immune exposure information was restricted to CMV serostatus only. Most of the CMV-associated TCR beta chains (in a later analysis) appeared to be HLA-restricted.

V was cut by 5 bases and J by 4 bases, with 7 bases left in between. This CDR3 is 12 amino acids long. CDR1 is SEHNR and CDR2 is FQNEAQ in the germline V gene (reference sequence). Use of 60 Vbeta and 13 Jbeta primers characterized the PCR. Repertoires were generated with immunoSEQ multiplex PCR, while TCRdb's copy carries only in-frame clones and drops some. In the table there are tens of thousands of clones, over 70% of which are singletons. V is TRBV7-9 and J is TRBJ2-3; tentatively, D is TRBD1 (5 bases). The clonotype originates from a girl between 2 and 10 years old in good health and CMV-seropositive. The sample was PBMCs. The CDR3 loop reads CASSAGPDTQYF. CDR3 DNA: TGTGCCAGCAGCGCAGGGCCAGATACGCAGTATTTT. Together with reference TRBV7-9 and TRBJ2-3, the CDR3 gives the full variable domain: DTGVSQNPRHKITKRGQNVTFRCDPISEHNRLYWYRQTLGQGPEFLTYFQNEAQLEKSRLLSDRFSAERPKGSFSTLEIQRTEQGDSAMYLCASSAGPDTQYFGPGTRLTVL.